A single sample is the source of the 8 T cell receptor beta chains below, sequenced in a study of cytotoxic CD8 clonotypes in ibrutinib-treated CLL. Clones were sequenced by immunoSEQ multiplex PCR, and TCRdb holds only the in-frame ones, with some missing. The table shows about 89,000 clones, with almost 80% occurring only once. This material consisted of PBMCs, taken after 12 months of ibrutinib treatment. The origin of the receptors is a human donor with chronic lymphocytic leukemia.

The chain joins TRBV30 to TRBJ2-7; TRBD1 is a possible D gene (5 bases). Trimming removed 3 bases from V and 3 bases from J, with 9 bases in between. This CDR3 spans 12 amino acids. Looked up from germline, CDR1 is GTSNPN and CDR2 is SVGIG (reference sequence). The CDR3 loop reads CAWSETDYEQYF. In nucleotides, the CDR3 is TGTGCCTGGAGCGAGACAGACTACGAGCAGTACTTC. The variable domain in full, with the rest retrieved from reference TRBV30 and TRBJ2-7, is SQTIHQWPATLVQPVGSPLSLECTVEGTSNPNLYWYRQAAGRGLQLLFYSVGIGQISSEVPQNLSASRPQDRQFILSSKKLLLSDSGFYLCAWSETDYEQYFGPGTRLTVT.

The rearrangement uses TRBV5-1 and TRBJ2-1; 7 positions agree with TRBD1. Germline V gene data show CDR1 as SGHRS and CDR2 as YFSETQ. The CDR3 is 15 residues long. Trimming removed 5 bases from V and 7 bases from J; junction bases left unmatched: 12. The CDR3 sequence: CASRRTGTDLNEQFF. CDR3 bases: TGCGCCAGCAGACGGACCGGGACAGACCTTAATGAGCAGTTCTTC. The full variable domain, completed using reference TRBV5-1 and TRBJ2-1, is KAGVTQTPRYLIKTRGQQVTLSCSPISGHRSVSWYQQTPGQGLQFLFEYFSETQRNKGNFPGRFSGRQFSNSRSEMNVSTLELGDSALYLCASRRTGTDLNEQFFGPGTRLTVL.

This sequence joins TRBV7-3 and TRBJ2-2; D unclear. Germline V gene data show CDR1 as SGHTA and CDR2 as FQGTGA. This CDR3 has 17 residues. V dropped 5 bases and J dropped 1 base, with 17 bases sitting between them. CDR3 sequence: CASSPGPPTGNTGELFF. The CDR3 DNA reads TGTGCCAGCAGCCCCGGCCCGCCAACTGGGAACACCGGGGAGCTGTTTTTT.

The chain couples TRBV7-9 to TRBJ2-5; 8 bases align to TRBD1. This CDR3 has 14 amino acids. Germline V gene sequence: CDR1 SEHNR, CDR2 FQNEAQ (reference sequence). Trimming took 5 bases from V and 5 from J; bases not matched to a gene: 7. Here the CDR3 DNA reads TGTGCCAGCAGCCCGACAGGGGACTCGGAGACCCAGTACTTC. It translates to CASSPTGDSETQYF.

The chain is built from TRBV30 and TRBJ1-6; no firm D call. CDR3 size: 13 residues. Deletions cut 4 bases from V and 4 bases from J, with 8 bases between. The germline gives CDR1 GTSNPN, CDR2 SVGIG (reference sequence). The CDR3 region is CAWMGEYNSPLHF. CDR3 nucleotide sequence: TGTGCCTGGATGGGCGAGTATAATTCACCCCTCCACTTT.

The rearrangement joins TRBV10-3 to TRBJ2-3; 8 nucleotides agree with TRBD1. V lost 2 bases to trimming and J lost 3 bases; unmatched junction nucleotides: 1. The germline V gene has CDR1 ENHRY and CDR2 SYGVKD. The CDR3 covers 14 residues. This CDR3 is CAISEQGATDTQYF. Here the CDR3 DNA reads TGTGCCATCAGTGAGCAGGGGGCGACAGATACGCAGTATTTT.

The chain employs TRBV29-1 and TRBJ2-1; D is uncertain. Trimming stripped 5 bases from V and 7 bases from J, with 15 bases between. The CDR3 loop spans 13 amino acids. Germline V gene lookup returns CDR1 SQVTM and CDR2 ANQGSEA. Here the CDR3 DNA reads TGCAGCGTTTATCCGCTGGCAGATAATGAGCAGTTCTTC. Protein product: CSVYPLADNEQFF.

The gene calls are TRBV7-2 and TRBJ1-2; D unclear. From germline, CDR1 is SGHTA and CDR2 FQGNSA. V lost 5 bases, J lost 7 bases, and 17 bases lay in between. There are 14 residues in the CDR3. CDR3 nucleotide sequence: TGTGCCAGCAGCCCCACAGCCGGGCCGGCTGGCTACACCTTC. It specifies CASSPTAGPAGYTF.